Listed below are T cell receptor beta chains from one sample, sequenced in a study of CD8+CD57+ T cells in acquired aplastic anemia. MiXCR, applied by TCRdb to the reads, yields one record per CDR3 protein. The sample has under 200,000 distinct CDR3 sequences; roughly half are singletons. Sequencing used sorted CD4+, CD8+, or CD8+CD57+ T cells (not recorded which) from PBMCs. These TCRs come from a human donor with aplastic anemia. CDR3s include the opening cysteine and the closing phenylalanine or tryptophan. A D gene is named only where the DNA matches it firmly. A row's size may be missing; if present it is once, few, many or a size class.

cdr3_nt: TGTGCCAGCAGCCAAGAGACCCTATGGGGGAGTAGTTCACCCCTCCACTTT; cdr3_aa: CASSQETLWGSSSPLHF; clone_size: -; d_call: -; j_call: TRBJ1-6; v_call: TRBV3-1
cdr3_nt: TGCGCCAGCAGTAGGGACGTAGTGCCTCATCGTGGGACTGAAGCTTTCTTT; cdr3_aa: CASSRDVVPHRGTEAFF; clone_size: -; d_call: -; j_call: TRBJ1-1; v_call: TRBV10-1
cdr3_nt: TGTGCCAGCACCTCGGGGCAGTATAGCAATCAGCCCCAGCATTTT; cdr3_aa: CASTSGQYSNQPQHF; clone_size: -; d_call: -; j_call: TRBJ1-5; v_call: TRBV12-3/TRBV12-4
cdr3_nt: TGCAGTGCTCCGGACGACAGGGTAGTTGGCTACACCTTC; cdr3_aa: CSAPDDRVVGYTF; clone_size: many; d_call: TRBD1; j_call: TRBJ1-2; v_call: TRBV20-1
cdr3_nt: TGCAGTGCGTACAGGGGGAGCAATCAGCCCCAGCATTTT; cdr3_aa: CSAYRGSNQPQHF; clone_size: few; d_call: TRBD1; j_call: TRBJ1-5; v_call: TRBV20-1
cdr3_nt: TGTGCCAGCAGCCAAGTATCTAATGAAAAACTGTTTTTT; cdr3_aa: CASSQVSNEKLFF; clone_size: many; d_call: -; j_call: TRBJ1-4; v_call: TRBV7-9
cdr3_nt: TGCGCCAGCAGCTTGGCGAGCGGGGGGGCCGGCGGGGAGCTGTTTTTT; cdr3_aa: CASSLASGGAGGELFF; clone_size: many; d_call: TRBD2; j_call: TRBJ2-2; v_call: TRBV5-1
cdr3_nt: TGTGCCAGCAGCACTACAGCGTCTGGAAACACCATATATTTT; cdr3_aa: CASSTTASGNTIYF; clone_size: once; d_call: -; j_call: TRBJ1-3; v_call: TRBV6-1
cdr3_nt: TGCGCCAGCAGCTTGGGATGGTCGGGGTCGGGCACAGATACGCAGTATTTT; cdr3_aa: CASSLGWSGSGTDTQYF; clone_size: -; d_call: -; j_call: TRBJ2-3; v_call: TRBV5-1
cdr3_nt: TGTGCCAGCACAACTGACATGGCAGGCGAGCAGTACTTC; cdr3_aa: CASTTDMAGEQYF; clone_size: many; d_call: -; j_call: TRBJ2-7; v_call: TRBV2
cdr3_nt: TGTGCCAGCACCCTGACGGGAGGGGCAGATACGCAGTATTTT; cdr3_aa: CASTLTGGADTQYF; clone_size: -; d_call: TRBD2; j_call: TRBJ2-3; v_call: TRBV7-9
cdr3_nt: TGTGCCAGTAATAGGGTCGGTAGGTGGACCGGGGAGCTGTTTTTT; cdr3_aa: CASNRVGRWTGELFF; clone_size: many; d_call: -; j_call: TRBJ2-2; v_call: TRBV19
cdr3_nt: TGTGCCTGGAGTATCACAGGGGAAACTGAAGCTTTCTTT; cdr3_aa: CAWSITGETEAFF; clone_size: once; d_call: TRBD1; j_call: TRBJ1-1; v_call: TRBV30
cdr3_nt: TGCAGTGCTAGCTATCCAGGCGGGTTTCGCTACGAGCAGTACTTC; cdr3_aa: CSASYPGGFRYEQYF; clone_size: many; d_call: -; j_call: TRBJ2-7; v_call: TRBV20-1
cdr3_nt: TGCAGTCCCACAGCGGGACCCACTTGGGAGCAGTACTTC; cdr3_aa: CSPTAGPTWEQYF; clone_size: many; d_call: TRBD2; j_call: TRBJ2-7; v_call: TRBV20-1
cdr3_nt: TGCAGTGTTCCACCCCCAGGGATCTCAGATACGCAGTATTTT; cdr3_aa: CSVPPPGISDTQYF; clone_size: -; d_call: -; j_call: TRBJ2-3; v_call: TRBV20-1
cdr3_nt: TGCAGTGCTAGAGATTTCAGGGTACAGACTGAAGCTTTCTTT; cdr3_aa: CSARDFRVQTEAFF; clone_size: -; d_call: -; j_call: TRBJ1-1; v_call: TRBV20-1
cdr3_nt: TGTGCCAGCAGCCCCCACAGGGCCCGCTCTGGGGCCAACGTCCTGACTTTC; cdr3_aa: CASSPHRARSGANVLTF; clone_size: many; d_call: -; j_call: TRBJ2-6; v_call: TRBV11-1